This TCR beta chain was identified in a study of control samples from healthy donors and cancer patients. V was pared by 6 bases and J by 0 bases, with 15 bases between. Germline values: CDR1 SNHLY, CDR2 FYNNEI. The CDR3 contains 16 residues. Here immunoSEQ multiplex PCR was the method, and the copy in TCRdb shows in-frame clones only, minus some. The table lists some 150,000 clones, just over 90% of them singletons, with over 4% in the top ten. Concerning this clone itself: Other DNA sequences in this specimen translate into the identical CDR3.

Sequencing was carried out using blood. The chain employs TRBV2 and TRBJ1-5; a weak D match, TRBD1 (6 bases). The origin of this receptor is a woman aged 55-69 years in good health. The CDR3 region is CASRAPQGYSNQPQHF. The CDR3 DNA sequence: TGTGCCAGCAGAGCCCCTCAGGGGTATAGCAATCAGCCCCAGCATTTT.